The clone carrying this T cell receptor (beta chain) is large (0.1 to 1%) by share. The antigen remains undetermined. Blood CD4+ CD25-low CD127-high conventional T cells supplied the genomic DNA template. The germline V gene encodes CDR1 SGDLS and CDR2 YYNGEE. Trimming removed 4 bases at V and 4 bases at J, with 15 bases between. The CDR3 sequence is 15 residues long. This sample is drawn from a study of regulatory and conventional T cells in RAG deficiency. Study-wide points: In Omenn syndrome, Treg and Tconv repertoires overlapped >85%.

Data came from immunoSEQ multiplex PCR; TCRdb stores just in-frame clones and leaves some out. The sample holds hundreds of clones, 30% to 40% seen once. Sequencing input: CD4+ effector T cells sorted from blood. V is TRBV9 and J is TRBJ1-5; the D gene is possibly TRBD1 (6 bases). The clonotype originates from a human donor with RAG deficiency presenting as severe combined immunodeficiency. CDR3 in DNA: TGTGCCAGCAGCTCCCGACAGGACAGAAATCAGCCCCAGCATTTT. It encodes CASSSRQDRNQPQHF. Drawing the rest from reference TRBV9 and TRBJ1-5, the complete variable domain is DSGVTQTPKHLITATGQRVTLRCSPRSGDLSVYWYQQSLDQGLQFLIQYYNGEERAKGNILERFSAQQFPDLHSELNLSSLELGDSALYFCASSSRQDRNQPQHFGDGTRLSIL.